This T cell receptor (beta chain) stems from a study of T cell repertoires in cytomegalovirus infection. Study-wide background: CMV infection together with matching HLA type was indicated by public TCR beta signatures.

Broader study findings: Predominance within the ex vivo response was attributable to HLA-C-restricted CMV-specific TCR beta clonotypes. The cumulative frequency of public TCR beta families distinguished individuals who carried CMV together with the relevant HLA.

TCRdb re-called the reads with MiXCR, one entry per CDR3 protein. The table has roughly 230,000 distinct CDR3 sequences, 5% to 8.5% seen once. As concerns this clonotype: Its antigen is as yet unknown.

Germline CDR1 is DFQATT and CDR2 is SNEGSKA (reference sequence). The CDR3 has 12 amino acids. V was clipped by 2 bases and J by 2 bases, with 7 bases between them. V and J are TRBV20-1 and TRBJ2-7; D is ambiguous. Input material: PBMCs. The clonotype originates from a human donor in good health (CMV status not recorded). Some clones in this sample may be carry-over from other donors' samples. The CDR3: CSARSVAYEQYF. In DNA form, the CDR3 reads TGCAGTGCTAGATCCGTTGCCTACGAGCAGTACTTC.